This T cell receptor beta chain emerged from a study of T cell responses to AZD1222 COVID-19 vaccine. Study-wide results and limits: Donors were largely white British and mainly female; clonal diversity was possibly underestimated. Reports indicate that nearly half of spike-specific TCRs are directed at unmutated variant regions. There were repertoire samples only from the period after the peak T cell response.

It was second doses at about 4 or about 12 weeks that were pooled. On this clone: Its antigen is unidentified.

Some clones are missing from TCRdb's copy, which holds only in-frame ones; the method was immunoSEQ multiplex PCR. This table holds about 56,000 clones, around 88% found once. The specimen was peripheral blood, collected 28 days after the second AZD1222 dose. The origin of this receptor is an adult who received the AZD1222 COVID-19 vaccine.

CDR3 sequence (DNA): TGTGCCAGCAGTCTCCAGGGGACTTCCTACGAGCAGTACTTC. Its translation: CASSLQGTSYEQYF. The chain uses TRBV27 and TRBJ2-7, with D tentatively TRBD1 or TRBD2 (6 bases each). The CDR3 is 14 amino acids. Germline CDR1 reads MNHEY; CDR2 reads SMNVEV (reference sequence). V gave up 5 bases and J gave up 1 base, with 12 bases separating them.